What follows describes a single T cell receptor (beta chain). What it binds is unknown. In the authors' workflow: Quality scores were absent from the junction-only immunoSEQ sequences, so filtering differed. Method: immunoSEQ multiplex PCR; TCRdb's copy keeps in-frame clones and lacks some. The D gene and trimming were derived from the DNA, and the V and J assignments and clone size from that table. Among under 1 million clones listed, nearly 95% were seen once. Trimming removed 2 bases from V and 1 base from J; junction bases left unmatched: 4. CDR1 and CDR2 from the germline V gene are SNHLY and FYNNEI. The CDR3 runs to 15 residues. CD8 cells classed as naive were CD45RO-negative and positively selected for CCR7, excluding terminally differentiated effector memory CD45RA+ cells. Every donor, a Caucasian adult, lived in Nashville, Tennessee. The data originate from a study of shared clonotypes between healthy human individuals.

Findings and limits, study-wide: Unshared clonotypes carried lower generation probabilities than those common to all four donors. The study generally estimated greater richness for naive than memory subsets.

The material sequenced was naive CD8+ T cells sorted from blood. This rearrangement joins TRBV2 to TRBJ2-7; 8 bases line up with TRBD2. The receptor comes from a man aged 25-40 years in good health. In nucleotides, the CDR3 is TGTGCCAGCAGTGAAAGGGCTAGCGGGTCCTACGAGCAGTACTTC. Its protein product is CASSERASGSYEQYF.